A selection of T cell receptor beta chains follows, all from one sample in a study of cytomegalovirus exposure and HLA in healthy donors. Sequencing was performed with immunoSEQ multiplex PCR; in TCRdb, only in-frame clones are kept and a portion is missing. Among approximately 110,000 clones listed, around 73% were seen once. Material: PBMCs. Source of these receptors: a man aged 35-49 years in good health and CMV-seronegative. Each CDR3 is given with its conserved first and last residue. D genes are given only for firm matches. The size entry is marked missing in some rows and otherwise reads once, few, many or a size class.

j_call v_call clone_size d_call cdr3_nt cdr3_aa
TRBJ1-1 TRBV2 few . TGTGCCAGCAGCGGAACATCGGGGGCGGGGGACACTGAAGCTTTCTTT CASSGTSGAGDTEAFF
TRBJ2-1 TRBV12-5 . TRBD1 TGTGCTAGTGGTTTGGGGACAGGGGGCAATGAGCAGTTCTTC CASGLGTGGNEQFF
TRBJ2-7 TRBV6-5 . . TGTGCCAGCAGTTCGGAGCGGACCTACGAGCAGTACTTC CASSSERTYEQYF
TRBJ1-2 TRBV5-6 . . TGTGCCAGCAGCACGGGTCCCAGCAACTATGGCTACACCTTC CASSTGPSNYGYTF
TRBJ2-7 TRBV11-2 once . TGTGCCAGCAGCTTAATCCCAGGGGCCGTCTACGAGCAGTACTTC CASSLIPGAVYEQYF
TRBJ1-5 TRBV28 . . TGTGCCAGCAGCCCAGGGACTAACAATCAGCCCCAGCATTTT CASSPGTNNQPQHF
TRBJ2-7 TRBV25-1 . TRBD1 TGTGCCAGCAGTGCGGGACAGGGGGCGGCCTACGAGCAGTACTTC CASSAGQGAAYEQYF
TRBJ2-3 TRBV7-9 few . TGTGCCAGCAGCTTAATCACTAACACAGATACGCAGTATTTT CASSLITNTDTQYF
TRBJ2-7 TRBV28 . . TGTGCCAGCAGTCCCCATGGACAGATTTACGAGCAGTACTTC CASSPHGQIYEQYF
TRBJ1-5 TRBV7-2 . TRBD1 TGTGCCAGCAGCTCAGTAGGGACAGGGGCGCGCAATCAGCCCCAGCATTTT CASSSVGTGARNQPQHF
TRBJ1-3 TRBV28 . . TGTGCCAGCAGTTCAGGGACAAGCTCTGGAAACACCATATATTTT CASSSGTSSGNTIYF
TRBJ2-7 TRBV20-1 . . TGCAGTGCTAGCCGGAGCTACGAGCAGTACTTC CSASRSYEQYF
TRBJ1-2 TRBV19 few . TGTGCCAGTAGTATCAGGCGGGGGGCTCCTTTCTATGGCTACACCTTC CASSIRRGAPFYGYTF